This T cell receptor (beta chain) derives from a study of T cells after yellow fever vaccination. This clonotype was counted between two and nine times. Its antigen is unidentified. Study-level results: Contamination by abundant bulk-population clonotypes could be present in FACS-sorted repertoires.

By 5'RACE template switching, TCR cDNA was produced, with a universal primer site and UMIs added in the process. Via MiXCR, TCRdb re-called the 5' RACE reads, giving one row per CDR3 protein. The data hold just under 600,000 distinct CDR3 sequences, with roughly 13% observed a single time. The CDR3 totals 16 residues. The germline V gene encodes CDR1 KGHSH and CDR2 LQKENI. Trimming removed 0 bases from V and 2 bases from J, with 13 bases in between. The chain carries TRBV18 and TRBJ1-2; tentatively, D is TRBD1 (5 bases). This TCR was recovered from a young man who received the YFV17D yellow fever vaccine. The material sequenced was PBMCs, taken on the day of the yellow fever booster vaccination. The CDR3 spells CASSPPSVGANYGYTF. For the CDR3, the DNA is TGTGCCAGCTCACCACCGTCGGTAGGGGCGAACTATGGCTACACCTTC.